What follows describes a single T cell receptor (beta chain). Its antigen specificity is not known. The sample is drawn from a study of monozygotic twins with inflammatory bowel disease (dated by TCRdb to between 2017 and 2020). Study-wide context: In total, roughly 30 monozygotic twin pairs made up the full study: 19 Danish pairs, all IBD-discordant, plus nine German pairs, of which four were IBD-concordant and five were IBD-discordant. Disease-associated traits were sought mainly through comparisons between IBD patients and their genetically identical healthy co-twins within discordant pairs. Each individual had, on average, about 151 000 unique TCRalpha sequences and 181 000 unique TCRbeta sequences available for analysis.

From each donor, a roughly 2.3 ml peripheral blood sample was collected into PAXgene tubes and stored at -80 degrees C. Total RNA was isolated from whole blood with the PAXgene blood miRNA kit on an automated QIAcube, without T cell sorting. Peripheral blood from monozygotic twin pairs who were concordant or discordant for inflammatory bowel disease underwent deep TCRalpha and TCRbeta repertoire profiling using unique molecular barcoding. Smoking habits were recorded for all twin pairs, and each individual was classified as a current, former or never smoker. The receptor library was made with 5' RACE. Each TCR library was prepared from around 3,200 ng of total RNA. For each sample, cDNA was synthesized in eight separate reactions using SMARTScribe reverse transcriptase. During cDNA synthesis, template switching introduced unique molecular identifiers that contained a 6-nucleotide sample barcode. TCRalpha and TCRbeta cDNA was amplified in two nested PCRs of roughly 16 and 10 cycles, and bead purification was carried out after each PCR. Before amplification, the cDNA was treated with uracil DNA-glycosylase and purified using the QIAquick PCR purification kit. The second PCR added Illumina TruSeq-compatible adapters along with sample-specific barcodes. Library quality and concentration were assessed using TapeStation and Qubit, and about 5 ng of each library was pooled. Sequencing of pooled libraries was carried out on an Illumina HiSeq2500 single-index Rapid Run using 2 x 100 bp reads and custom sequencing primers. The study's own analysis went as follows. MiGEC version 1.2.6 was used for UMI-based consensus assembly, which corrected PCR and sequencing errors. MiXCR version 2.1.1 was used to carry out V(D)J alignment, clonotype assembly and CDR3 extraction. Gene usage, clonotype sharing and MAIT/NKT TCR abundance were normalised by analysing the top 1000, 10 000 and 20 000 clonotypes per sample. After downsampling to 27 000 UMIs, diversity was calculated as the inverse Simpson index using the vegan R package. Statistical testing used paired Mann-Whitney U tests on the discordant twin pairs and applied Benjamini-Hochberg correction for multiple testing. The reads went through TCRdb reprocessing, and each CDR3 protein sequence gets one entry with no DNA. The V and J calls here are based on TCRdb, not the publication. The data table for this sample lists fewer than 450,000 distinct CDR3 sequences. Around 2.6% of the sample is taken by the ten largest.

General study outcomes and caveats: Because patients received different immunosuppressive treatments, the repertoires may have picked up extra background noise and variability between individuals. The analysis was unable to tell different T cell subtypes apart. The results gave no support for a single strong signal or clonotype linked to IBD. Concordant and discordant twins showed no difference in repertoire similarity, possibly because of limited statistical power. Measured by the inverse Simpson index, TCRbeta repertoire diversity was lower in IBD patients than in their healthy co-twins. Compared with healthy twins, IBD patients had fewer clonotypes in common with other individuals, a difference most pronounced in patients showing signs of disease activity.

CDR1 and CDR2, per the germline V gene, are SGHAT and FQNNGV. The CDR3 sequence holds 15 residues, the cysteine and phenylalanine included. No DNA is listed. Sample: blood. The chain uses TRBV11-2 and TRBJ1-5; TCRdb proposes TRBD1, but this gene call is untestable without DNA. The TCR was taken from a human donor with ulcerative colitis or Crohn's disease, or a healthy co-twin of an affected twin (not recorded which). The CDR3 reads CASSATGGPNQPQHF.